Listed here are 11 T cell receptor beta chains from one sample, sequenced in a study of blood T cell repertoires in COVID-19. TCRdb keeps only in-frame clones here, not all; method: immunoSEQ multiplex PCR. The sample includes over 200,000 clones, 87% of them seen just once. Material for sequencing was peripheral blood. The receptors originated from a young woman who had recovered from COVID-19.

This clone came up a few times. This chain connects TRBV15 to TRBJ1-1; D is possibly TRBD1 (5 bases). V was pared by 3 bases and J by 0 bases, with 8 bases between. CDR3 length: 14 residues. Per germline, CDR1 LNHNV and CDR2 YYDKDF (reference sequence). CDR3 sequence: CATSRRQMNTEAFF. CDR3 sequence (DNA): TGTGCCACCAGCAGGAGACAGATGAACACTGAAGCTTTCTTT.

The CDR3 DNA is TGTGCCAGCAGTCCCGGGGGATACAATCAGCCCCAGCATTTT. Translation gives CASSPGGYNQPQHF. The rearrangement uses TRBV27 and TRBJ1-5; weak D call: TRBD1 (5 bases). Germline V CDR1 and CDR2: MNHEY, SMNVEV (reference sequence). The V and J ends lost 5 bases and 3 bases respectively, with 11 bases between them. There are 14 residues in the CDR3.

The chain joins TRBV27 to TRBJ2-7; weak D call: TRBD2 (5 bases). The germline V and J ends were trimmed by 8 bases and 2 bases, with 19 bases remaining between them. CDR1 and CDR2 from the germline V gene are MNHEY and SMNVEV (reference sequence). This CDR3 is built from 15 residues. In nucleotides, the CDR3 is TGTGCCAGCTCTACGACTACCAGCACGCCCTACGAGCAGTACTTC. Translated, it gives CASSTTTSTPYEQYF.

This rearrangement joins TRBV6-2 or TRBV6-3 to TRBJ2-1; 8 bases align to TRBD1. CDR3 length: 19 amino acids. Trimming took 6 bases from V and 5 from J; bases not matched to a gene: 21. Germline CDR1 MNHEY, CDR2 SVGEGT. The CDR3 region is CASRYGWKRIRGQDNEQFF. The CDR3 region has the DNA TGTGCCAGCAGATACGGGTGGAAACGTATCAGGGGGCAGGACAATGAGCAGTTCTTC.

V and J are TRBV18 and TRBJ1-1, with D possibly TRBD1 on 6 matching bases. Germline V gene lookup returns CDR1 KGHSH and CDR2 LQKENI. V lost 3 bases to trimming and J lost 5 bases, with 16 bases between them. The CDR3 contains 15 residues. As DNA, the CDR3 is TGTGCCAGCTCACCGCAGGGGAGAGGAAAAACTGAAGCTTTCTTT. Its protein is CASSPQGRGKTEAFF.

This chain connects TRBV25-1 to TRBJ2-1; maybe TRBD2 (7 bases). This CDR3 region has 16 residues. Germline V gene sequence: CDR1 MGHDK, CDR2 SYGVNS. Trimming removed 5 bases at V and 0 bases at J, with 14 bases between. As DNA, the CDR3 is TGTGCCAGCAGTCGGGGGGCGGGAACCTCCTACAATGAGCAGTTCTTC. It specifies CASSRGAGTSYNEQFF.

The gene calls are TRBV7-9 and TRBJ2-3, with 8 nucleotides matching TRBD2. J lost 0 bases, V lost 5 bases, and 10 bases had no gene match. There are 17 residues in the CDR3. Germline CDR1 reads SEHNR; CDR2 reads FQNEAQ (reference sequence). The CDR3 spells CASSGLADTSSTDTQYF. The CDR3, as DNA: TGTGCCAGCAGCGGACTAGCCGATACCTCCAGCACAGATACGCAGTATTTT.

The J gene is TRBJ2-1, the V gene TRBV4-2, with 9 bases lining up with TRBD2. The germline gives CDR1 LGHNA, CDR2 YNFKEQ. The CDR3 runs 16 residues. Losses at the gene ends were 4 bases for V and 4 bases for J; bases not matched to a gene: 8. CDR3 sequence reads: CASSPIESGRYNEQFF. The CDR3 DNA reads TGTGCCAGCAGCCCTATCGAGAGCGGGAGGTACAATGAGCAGTTCTTC.

J is TRBJ1-5 and V is TRBV7-6; D gene ambiguous. This CDR3 comprises 13 residues. Germline assignment: CDR1 SGHVS and CDR2 FNYEAQ. The ends were cut back, 1 base at V and 5 bases at J, with 6 bases in the middle. The CDR3: CASSLGAHQPQHF. In nucleotides, the CDR3 is TGTGCCAGCAGCTTAGGGGCGCATCAGCCCCAGCATTTT.

Of note for this clone: The junction shows a germline mismatch at one end, possibly a read error. This rearrangement joins TRBV7-9 to TRBJ2-1; D is ambiguous. The CDR3 is 12 residues long. Germline V gene sequence: CDR1 SEHNR, CDR2 FQNEAQ (reference sequence). CDR3 bases: TGTGCCAGCAGCTTAGGGTTCCGGTCGGGTCTCTTC. Amino acid sequence: CASSLGFRSGLF.

The chain combines TRBV19 with TRBJ2-1; maybe TRBD1 (5 bases). Looked up from germline, CDR1 is LNHDA and CDR2 is SQIVND (reference sequence). Trimming stripped 3 bases from V and 3 bases from J, with 12 bases between. The CDR3 consists of 15 residues. The CDR3 is CASSITGARYNEQFF. CDR3 coding DNA: TGTGCCAGTAGTATCACTGGGGCGCGCTACAATGAGCAGTTCTTC.